This T cell receptor (beta chain) was retrieved from a study of OX40 agonist ivuxolimab in advanced cancers. For the study at large: The patients received ivuxolimab by intravenous route every 2 weeks at 0.01 to 10 mg/kg. Three individuals attained partial responses, comprising one hepatocellular carcinoma case and two cutaneous melanoma cases. Overall study results and limits: Clonal expansion from baseline to week 6 occurred in both CD4+ and CD8+ T cells.

Remarks on this clone: The antigen is unknown.

Assay: immunoSEQ multiplex PCR; the TCRdb copy retains only in-frame clones and omits some. There are roughly 56,000 clones in the sample; about four fifths occur only once, and over 1% lies in the top ten. This CDR3 contains 15 residues. Germline V gene sequence: CDR1 SGDLS, CDR2 YYNGEE. The V segment lost 1 base and the J segment 3 bases; nucleotides outside the gene matches: 5. The clonotype was recovered from an adult with an advanced solid tumor such as melanoma, head and neck, liver or kidney cancer. Material: CD4+ or CD8+ T cells sorted from blood, obtained in a trial of the OX40 agonist ivuxolimab. This chain uses TRBV9 with TRBJ2-7; TRBD2 aligns across 9 bases. The CDR3 sequence: CASSVSAGGGYEQYF. The CDR3 DNA is TGTGCCAGCAGCGTATCGGCGGGAGGGGGCTACGAGCAGTACTTC.